Listed here are 29 T cell receptor beta chains from one sample, sequenced in a study of blood T cell repertoires in COVID-19. Method: immunoSEQ multiplex PCR; TCRdb's copy keeps in-frame clones and lacks some. The table records 210,000 or so clones, around 80% of them present only once. Sequencing used peripheral blood. The receptors here all came from a woman between 35 and 50 years old with acute or convalescent COVID-19.

V usage is TRBV24-1 and J usage is TRBJ2-7, with D perhaps matching TRBD1 (6 bases). Trimming shortened V by 5 bases and J by 4 bases, and 11 bases separated the two germline ends. Per germline, CDR1 KGHDR and CDR2 SFDVKD. CDR3 length: 13 residues. The DNA for the CDR3 is TGTGCCACCAGTGGTCAGGGGTGGTACGAGCAGTACTTC. It is translated as CATSGQGWYEQYF.

This chain uses TRBV2 with TRBJ2-1; TRBD1 is a possible D gene (5 bases). V gave up 6 bases and J gave up 6 bases, with 12 bases separating them. Germline CDR1 reads SNHLY; CDR2 reads FYNNEI. CDR3 length: 13 amino acids. The DNA of the CDR3 is TGTGCCAGCAGAATCCCTAGGGGCAATGAGCAGTTCTTC. Protein: CASRIPRGNEQFF.

A single count supports this clone. The chain employs TRBV6-2 or TRBV6-3 and TRBJ1-1; weak D call: TRBD1 (5 bases). Germline CDR1 is MNHEY and CDR2 is SVGEGT. The length of the CDR3 is 16 residues. V lost 4 bases, J lost 8 bases, and 23 bases lay in between. CDR3 sequence (DNA): TGTGCCAGCAGTTTCTTAACCCGCAGGGAACCAGGAGAAGCTTTCTTT. Protein product: CASSFLTRREPGEAFF.

The chain couples TRBV15 to TRBJ2-6, with no clear D. V lost 0 bases and J 0 bases, leaving 3 bases between the germline ends. This CDR3 is built from 15 residues. Germline loops: CDR1 LNHNV, CDR2 YYDKDF (reference sequence). CDR3 sequence (DNA): TGTGCCACCAGCAGAGACGGCTCTGGGGCCAACGTCCTGACTTTC. Its protein product is CATSRDGSGANVLTF. The variable domain in full, completed from reference TRBV15 and TRBJ2-6, reads DAMVIQNPRYQVTQFGKPVTLSCSQTLNHNVMYWYQQKSSQAPKLLFHYYDKDFNNEADTPDNFQSRRPNTSFCFLDIRSPGLGDTAMYLCATSRDGSGANVLTFGAGSRLTVL.

This clone was counted a single time. The rearrangement uses TRBV28 and TRBJ1-5; 7 bases match TRBD1. The V segment lost 2 bases and the J segment 3 bases; nucleotides outside the gene matches: 7. Germline V gives CDR1 MDHEN, CDR2 SYDVKM. This CDR3 is built from 16 residues. The CDR3 DNA reads as TGTGCCAGCAGTTTAGTGAGGACAGGTAACAATCAGCCCCAGCATTTT. Amino acid sequence: CASSLVRTGNNQPQHF.

J is TRBJ2-2 and V is TRBV28, with 8 bases lining up with TRBD2. J gave up 6 bases and V 2 bases, and 11 bases lay outside the gene matches. The length of the CDR3 is 17 residues. Germline assignment: CDR1 MDHEN and CDR2 SYDVKM. The CDR3 DNA reads TGTGCCAGCAGTTTACCAGCGGGAGATATATACCCCGGGGAGCTGTTTTTT. Its translation: CASSLPAGDIYPGELFF. The full variable domain, rest sourced from reference TRBV28 and TRBJ2-2, is DVKVTQSSRYLVKRTGEKVFLECVQDMDHENMFWYRQDPGLGLRLIYFSYDVKMKEKGDIPEGYSVSREKKERFSLILESASTNQTSMYLCASSLPAGDIYPGELFFGEGSRLTVL.

The chain carries TRBV4-3 and TRBJ2-7; D might be TRBD2 (5 bases). The CDR3 covers 13 residues. Germline V lookup: CDR1 LGHNA, CDR2 YSLEER. V was trimmed by 2 bases and J by 4 bases, leaving 9 bases between them. This CDR3 reads CASSQFRGYEQYF. For the CDR3, the DNA is TGCGCCAGCAGCCAATTCCGGGGATACGAGCAGTACTTC.

This clone was detected a few times. V usage is TRBV19 and J usage is TRBJ1-2; D perhaps matches TRBD1 (5 bases). The CDR3 spans 13 residues. The ends were cut back, 5 bases at V and 2 bases at J, with 9 bases in the middle. Germline V gene lookup returns CDR1 LNHDA and CDR2 SQIVND (reference sequence). CDR3 sequence: CASSARGNYGYTF. In DNA form, the CDR3 reads TGTGCCAGTAGTGCCCGGGGGAACTATGGCTACACCTTC. Drawing the rest from reference TRBV19 and TRBJ1-2, the complete variable domain is DGGITQSPKYLFRKEGQNVTLSCEQNLNHDAMYWYRQDPGQGLRLIYYSQIVNDFQKGDIAEGYSVSREKKESFPLTVTSAQKNPTAFYLCASSARGNYGYTFGSGTRLTVV.

The genes are TRBV20-1 and TRBJ1-5; 9 bases are a match to TRBD1. CDR1 is DFQATT, CDR2 SNEGSKA, per germline (reference sequence). This CDR3 comprises 18 residues. The ends lost 3 bases at V and 3 bases at J; junction bases unmatched: 15. The CDR3 is CSASWTRPGTGFNQPQHF. The CDR3 coding sequence is TGCAGTGCTAGTTGGACCCGACCCGGGACAGGGTTCAATCAGCCCCAGCATTTT.

J is TRBJ1-5 and V is TRBV30, with TRBD1 matching 8 bases. The CDR3 extends over 16 amino acids. CDR1 and CDR2 (germline): GTSNPN, SVGIG (reference sequence). V dropped 0 bases and J dropped 5; count of bases not matched to a gene: 9. CDR3 sequence reads: CAWSVRTGTVYQPQHF. DNA of the CDR3: TGTGCCTGGAGTGTCCGGACAGGGACGGTTTATCAGCCCCAGCATTTT.

This chain links TRBV5-6 with TRBJ2-2; the D gene is possibly TRBD2 (5 bases). V shed 4 bases and J shed 0 bases, with 13 bases lying between them. The CDR3 covers 16 residues. CDR1 is SGHDT, CDR2 YYEEEE, per germline. The CDR3 sequence is CASSRETGTNTGELFF. In nucleotides, the CDR3 is TGTGCCAGCAGCCGGGAAACGGGAACGAACACCGGGGAGCTGTTTTTT. The whole variable domain, remainder taken from reference TRBV5-6 and TRBJ2-2, is DAGVTQSPTHLIKTRGQQVTLRCSPKSGHDTVSWYQQALGQGPQFIFQYYEEEERQRGNFPDRFSGHQFPNYSSELNVNALLLGDSALYLCASSRETGTNTGELFFGEGSRLTVL.

This clone was recorded many times. V is TRBV27 and J is TRBJ1-6; no clear D gene. This CDR3 is 15 amino acids long. From germline, CDR1 is MNHEY and CDR2 SMNVEV (reference sequence). Deletions cut 4 bases from V and 0 bases from J, with 7 bases between. This chain's CDR3 is CASSSGSSYNSPLHF. CDR3 bases: TGTGCCAGCAGTTCTGGGAGCTCCTATAATTCACCCCTCCACTTT.

The chain combines TRBV18 with TRBJ2-5, with D possibly being TRBD2 (7 bases). The V gene lost 2 bases and the J gene lost 3 bases, with 13 bases spanning the gap. The CDR3 contains 15 residues. CDR1 is KGHSH, CDR2 LQKENI, per germline. The CDR3 DNA sequence: TGTGCCAGCTCACCAAGGCGGGGGCGCGAAGAGACCCAGTACTTC. It translates to CASSPRRGREETQYF.

The V call is TRBV24-1, the J call TRBJ2-1; no clear D. The V end lost 5 bases, the J end lost 0 bases, and 10 bases lay between the germline ends. The germline CDR1 and CDR2 sequences are KGHDR and SFDVKD. The CDR3 is 15 residues long. The CDR3 reads CATSVSFSSYNEQFF. CDR3 nucleotide sequence: TGTGCCACCAGTGTCTCTTTCAGCTCCTACAATGAGCAGTTCTTC.

The chain carries TRBV7-2 and TRBJ2-1; D perhaps matches TRBD1 (7 bases). CDR1 is SGHTA and CDR2 is FQGNSA in the germline V gene. Between the trimmed V and J ends, which lost 2 bases and 10 bases, there was a span of 12 bases. The CDR3 has 13 amino acids. The CDR3 DNA is TGTGCCAGCAGCTTAAGGAGGGACAGCGAGCAGTTCTTC. It yields the protein CASSLRRDSEQFF.

The J gene is TRBJ1-2, the V gene TRBV5-1, with a weak D call TRBD1 (5 bases). Trimming removed 0 bases at V and 5 bases at J, with 5 bases between. The CDR3 contains 12 residues. Germline lookup yields CDR1 SGHRS and CDR2 YFSETQ. The chain's CDR3 is CASSLAGYGYTF. CDR3 nucleotides: TGCGCCAGCAGCTTGGCAGGGTATGGCTACACCTTC.

There are a few counts of this clone. This chain connects TRBV6-2 or TRBV6-3 to TRBJ2-7, with 8 nucleotides matching TRBD2. Germline loops: CDR1 MNHEY, CDR2 SVGEGT. The trim removed 6 bases at V and 0 bases at J, leaving 10 bases unmatched. This CDR3 is built from 16 residues. CDR3 in DNA: TGTGCCAGCAGCGGCGGGAGGTTCGCCCGCTCCTACGAGCAGTACTTC. The encoded protein is CASSGGRFARSYEQYF.

This chain joins TRBV6-6 and TRBJ1-2; 7 bases fit TRBD1. The CDR3 has 12 amino acids. Germline V gene lookup returns CDR1 MNHNY and CDR2 SVGAGI (reference sequence). Unmatched junction bases numbered 5, after V lost 7 bases and J lost 6 bases. In nucleotides, the CDR3 is TGTGCCAGCAACGACAGGGTAGATGGCTACACCTTC. Translation gives CASNDRVDGYTF.

The gene calls are TRBV29-1 and TRBJ2-2; the D gene is possibly TRBD2 (5 bases). The V end lost 3 bases, the J end lost 5 bases, and 10 bases lay between the germline ends. CDR1 and CDR2 from the germline V gene are SQVTM and ANQGSEA. CDR3 size: 13 residues. DNA for the CDR3: TGCAGCGTTGAGGACCGGGGTACCGGGGAGCTGTTTTTT. Translation gives CSVEDRGTGELFF.

Concerning this clone: This sample also contains other DNA sequences that code for the same CDR3. The CDR3 DNA reads as TGTGCCAGCAGTTACGGGGGCAACTATGGCTACACCTTC. As protein: CASSYGGNYGYTF. This rearrangement joins TRBV6-5 to TRBJ1-2; D perhaps matches TRBD1 (6 bases). CDR3 length: 13 amino acids. Per germline, CDR1 MNHEY and CDR2 SVGAGI. Trimming took 2 bases from V and 2 from J, leaving 6 bases between them.

The chain couples TRBV30 to TRBJ1-2, with D possibly matching TRBD1 (6 bases). The V end lost 4 bases, the J end lost 8 bases, and 14 bases lay between the germline ends. Germline V gene sequence: CDR1 GTSNPN, CDR2 SVGIG (reference sequence). CDR3 length: 12 amino acids. CDR3 sequence (DNA): TGTGCCTGGAACCAGGGGCAGGGAGGCTACACCTTC. Amino acids: CAWNQGQGGYTF.

The chain couples TRBV7-8 to TRBJ2-7, with D perhaps matching TRBD2 (5 bases). CDR1 is SGHVS, CDR2 FQNEAQ, per germline. Trimming pared 4 bases from V and 3 bases from J, leaving 13 bases between. The CDR3 runs 14 residues. The CDR3 DNA reads TGTGCCAGCAGCTCCACGGAGCGGTTCTACGAGCAGTACTTC. Translation: CASSSTERFYEQYF.

This chain links TRBV4-1 with TRBJ1-2, with TRBD1 identical over 8 bases. Germline trimming cut 1 base from V and 3 bases from J; bases unmatched to any gene: 7. The CDR3 contains 16 residues. In germline, CDR1 is MGHRA, CDR2 YSYEKL. CDR3 DNA: TGCGCCAGCAGCCAAGTTGCAGACAGGGGACACTATGGCTACACCTTC. It is translated as CASSQVADRGHYGYTF.

This clone was seen once. The genes are TRBV6-5 and TRBJ2-7; 7 nucleotides align to TRBD1. In germline, CDR1 is MNHEY, CDR2 SVGAGI. This CDR3 contains 14 residues. V shed 10 bases, J shed 1 base, and the junction held 10 bases outside the gene matches. The CDR3 protein is CATQARQGSYEQYF. CDR3 in DNA: TGTGCCACGCAAGCCCGACAGGGTTCCTACGAGCAGTACTTC.

The rearrangement links TRBV6-5 to TRBJ1-2; 10 bases map to TRBD1. With 3 bases clipped from V and 6 bases from J, the junction kept 4 bases outside the gene matches. This CDR3 has 14 residues. Germline V gene data show CDR1 as MNHEY and CDR2 as SVGAGI. The CDR3 nucleotides are TGTGCCAGCAGTTATACCGGGACAGGGGATGGCTACACCTTC. It is translated as CASSYTGTGDGYTF.

This clone was seen a handful of times. This sequence joins TRBV19 and TRBJ1-1; no clear D. The CDR3 spans 16 residues. V was cut by 3 bases and J by 1 base, with 15 bases left in between. The germline gives CDR1 LNHDA, CDR2 SQIVND (reference sequence). This chain's CDR3 is CASSMRGSYSNTEAFF. DNA of the CDR3: TGTGCCAGTAGTATGCGGGGATCCTATTCGAACACTGAAGCTTTCTTT.

This chain joins TRBV7-8 and TRBJ2-3; 8 nucleotides agree with TRBD2. The V gene end was trimmed by 2 bases and the J gene end by 1 base; junction bases not matched to a gene: 14. This CDR3 comprises 19 residues. CDR1 is SGHVS, CDR2 FQNEAQ, per germline. The CDR3 region is CASSLSWRGVSAGTDTQYF. The CDR3 DNA reads as TGTGCCAGCAGCTTAAGTTGGCGGGGGGTGTCTGCGGGCACAGATACGCAGTATTTT.

The CDR3 DNA reads TGTGCCAGCAGTTTATATGCGGGGGGCTACGAGCAGTACTTC. Translation: CASSLYAGGYEQYF. The J gene is TRBJ2-7, the V gene TRBV27; 8 nucleotides line up with TRBD2. Germline values: CDR1 MNHEY, CDR2 SMNVEV (reference sequence). V shed 1 base and J 3 bases; nucleotides not matched to a gene: 2. The CDR3 runs to 14 residues.

The rearrangement joins TRBV19 to TRBJ2-1; 7 nucleotides align to TRBD1. J lost 6 bases, V lost 10 bases, and 27 bases had no gene match. Germline CDR1 and CDR2: LNHDA and SQIVND (reference sequence). The CDR3 is made up of 19 amino acids. The DNA for the CDR3 is TGTGCCACCCCGAATGAATATCCCTGGACAGGACCGAAGGGCAATGAGCAGTTCTTC. Encoded protein: CATPNEYPWTGPKGNEQFF.